What follows are 6 T cell receptor beta chains derived from one specimen sequenced in a study of CD8 T cells in Susac syndrome. An input of roughly 0.5 to 1 ug of RNA was subjected to reverse transcription using random hexamers. TCRdb reprocessed the immunoSEQ multiplex PCR reads via MiXCR and lists one record per CDR3 protein. The table includes around 150,000 distinct CDR3 sequences, 90% to 97% detected once. The sample was CD4+ T cells from PBMCs. These receptors were obtained from a human donor with Susac syndrome.

This clonotype was recorded once. The chain recombines TRBV29-1 with TRBJ2-5; D is unresolved. CDR3 size: 12 residues. CDR1 SQVTM and CDR2 ANQGSEA come from the germline V gene. V was pared by 2 bases and J by 1 base, with 5 bases between. Here the CDR3 DNA reads TGCAGCGTTGAACACCTCCAAGAGACCCAGTACTTC. Amino acid sequence: CSVEHLQETQYF.

This sequence joins TRBV14 and TRBJ2-3; 9 bases align to TRBD2. Per germline, CDR1 SGHDN and CDR2 FVKESK. This CDR3 has 16 amino acids. Trimming took 0 bases from V and 5 from J; bases not matched to a gene: 6. CDR3 sequence reads: CASSQDWSGGIDTQYF. DNA of the CDR3: TGTGCCAGCAGCCAAGATTGGAGCGGGGGGATAGATACGCAGTATTTT.

The rearrangement uses TRBV29-1 and TRBJ1-3, with D perhaps matching TRBD1 (6 bases). The CDR3 sequence is 16 residues long. CDR1 is SQVTM and CDR2 is ANQGSEA in the germline V gene. The V and J ends lost 6 bases and 0 bases respectively, with 18 bases between them. CDR3 bases: TGCAGCGTCGGACACAACAGGGCAGTCTCTGGAAACACCATATATTTT. Translated: CSVGHNRAVSGNTIYF.

The chain recombines TRBV15 with TRBJ2-3; D unresolved. Looked up from germline, CDR1 is LNHNV and CDR2 is YYDKDF (reference sequence). This CDR3 has 14 amino acids. Deletions cut 1 base from V and 6 bases from J, with 11 bases between. CDR3 sequence: CATSRGRGADTQYF. DNA for the CDR3: TGTGCCACCAGCAGAGGGAGAGGTGCGGATACGCAGTATTTT. The entire variable domain, with the rest obtained from reference TRBV15 and TRBJ2-3, is as follows: DAMVIQNPRYQVTQFGKPVTLSCSQTLNHNVMYWYQQKSSQAPKLLFHYYDKDFNNEADTPDNFQSRRPNTSFCFLDIRSPGLGDTAMYLCATSRGRGADTQYFGPGTRLTVL.

The chain links TRBV7-9 to TRBJ2-5; D perhaps matches TRBD2 (8 bases). The V gene lost 4 bases and the J gene lost 2 bases, with 23 bases spanning the gap. Germline V CDR1 and CDR2: SEHNR, FQNEAQ (reference sequence). The CDR3 contains 18 residues. The CDR3 reads CASSSRLRGRGAQETQYF. Written as DNA, the CDR3 is TGTGCCAGCAGCTCCCGCCTGAGGGGGCGGGGGGCACAAGAGACCCAGTACTTC.

This rearrangement joins TRBV7-2 to TRBJ2-2, with TRBD1 identical over 10 bases. The length of the CDR3 is 14 residues. Germline trimming cut 5 bases from V and 4 bases from J; bases unmatched to any gene: 1. CDR1 is SGHTA, CDR2 FQGNSA, per germline. CDR3 amino acids: CASSRTGGTGELFF. The DNA of the CDR3 is TGTGCCAGCAGCCGGACAGGGGGCACCGGGGAGCTGTTTTTT.